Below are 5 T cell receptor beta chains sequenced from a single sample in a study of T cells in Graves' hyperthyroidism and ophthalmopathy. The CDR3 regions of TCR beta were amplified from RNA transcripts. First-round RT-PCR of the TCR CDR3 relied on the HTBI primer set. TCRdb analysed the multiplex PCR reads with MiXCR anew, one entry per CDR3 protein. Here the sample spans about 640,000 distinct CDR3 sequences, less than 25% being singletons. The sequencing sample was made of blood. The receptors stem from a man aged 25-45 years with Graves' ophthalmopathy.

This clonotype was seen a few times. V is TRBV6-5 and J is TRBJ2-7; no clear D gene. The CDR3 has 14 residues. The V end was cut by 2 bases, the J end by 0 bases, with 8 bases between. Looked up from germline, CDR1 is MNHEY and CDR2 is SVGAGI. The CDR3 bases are TGTGCCAGCAGTTACCGGGTCCTCTCCTACGAGCAGTACTTC. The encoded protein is CASSYRVLSYEQYF.

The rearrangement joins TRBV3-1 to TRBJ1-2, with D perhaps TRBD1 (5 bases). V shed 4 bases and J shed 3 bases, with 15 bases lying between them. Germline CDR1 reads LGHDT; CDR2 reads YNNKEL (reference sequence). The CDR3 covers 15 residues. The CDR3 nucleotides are TGTGCCAGCAGCCCCCTGGGGGGTTGGGACTATGGCTACACCTTC. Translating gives CASSPLGGWDYGYTF.

CDR3 sequence reads: CASRGDTTDTQYF. The CDR3 DNA follows: TGTGCCAGCAGGGGGGACACCACAGATACGCAGTATTTT. The chain has TRBV12-3 or TRBV12-4 and TRBJ2-3; perhaps TRBD1 as D (6 bases). Trimming left V 6 bases short and J 2 bases short, with 9 bases between. This CDR3 is built from 13 residues.

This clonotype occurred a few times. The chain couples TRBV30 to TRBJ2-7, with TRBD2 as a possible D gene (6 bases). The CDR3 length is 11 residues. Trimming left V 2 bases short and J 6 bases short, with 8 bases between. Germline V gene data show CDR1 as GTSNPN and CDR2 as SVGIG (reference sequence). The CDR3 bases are TGTGCCTGGAGTCGGGGAGGCGAGCAGTACTTC. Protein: CAWSRGGEQYF.

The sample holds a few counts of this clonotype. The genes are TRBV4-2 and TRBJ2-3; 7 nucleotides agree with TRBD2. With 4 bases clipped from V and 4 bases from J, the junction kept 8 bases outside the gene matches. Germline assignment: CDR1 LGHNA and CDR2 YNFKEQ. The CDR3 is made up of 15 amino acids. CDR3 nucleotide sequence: TGTGCCAGCAGCCCGGAGAGGACTAGAGCAGATACGCAGTATTTT. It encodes CASSPERTRADTQYF.